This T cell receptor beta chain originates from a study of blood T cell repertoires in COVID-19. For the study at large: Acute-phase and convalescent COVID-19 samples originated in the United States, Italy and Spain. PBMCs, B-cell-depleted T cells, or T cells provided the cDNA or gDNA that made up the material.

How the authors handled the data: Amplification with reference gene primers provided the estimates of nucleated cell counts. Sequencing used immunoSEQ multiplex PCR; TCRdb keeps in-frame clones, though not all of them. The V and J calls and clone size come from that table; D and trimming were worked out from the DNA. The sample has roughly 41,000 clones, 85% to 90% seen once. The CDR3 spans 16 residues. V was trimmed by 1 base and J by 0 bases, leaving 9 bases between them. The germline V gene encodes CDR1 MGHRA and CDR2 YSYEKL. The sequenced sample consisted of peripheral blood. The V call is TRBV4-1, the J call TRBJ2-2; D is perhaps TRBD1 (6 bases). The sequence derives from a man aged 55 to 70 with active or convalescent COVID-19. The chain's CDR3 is CASSQVKGANTGELFF. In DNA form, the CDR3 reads TGCGCCAGCAGCCAAGTTAAGGGGGCGAACACCGGGGAGCTGTTTTTT.